This T cell receptor beta chain was retrieved from a study of T cells in localized non-small cell lung cancer (TCRdb year 2020). About the study as a whole: T cell repertoires of approximately 250 early-stage NSCLC patients were analyzed, with tumors being compared against uninvolved tumor-adjacent lungs. All 220 or so NSCLC patients in the cohort were treatment-naive and had localized lung tumors that were resected. A mean age of around 66 years was recorded for the NSCLC patients, of whom under 150 were male and 85 to 110 were female.

At diagnosis, peripheral blood, uninvolved tumor-adjacent lung and tumor were collected and were preserved as a mix of fresh-frozen and FFPE material. For TCR repertoire profiling, the blood samples were analyzed as peripheral blood mononuclear cells. The immunoSEQ Assay was used to sequence TCR beta CDR3 regions from DNA. The authors' analysis ran thus. To compute T cell density, TCR beta template counts were normalized to usable DNA, which was estimated by amplifying housekeeping genes. Richness was estimated using the preseqR package, with extrapolation to 400,000 templates for PBMC samples and to 120,000 templates for tissue samples. Clonality was calculated as one minus Pielou's evenness. To identify tissue-enriched TCRs, differential abundance testing was run on productive amino-acid clonotypes with a minimum total count of 5 and an alpha of 0.1. The Jaccard Index and the Morisita Overlap Index were used to quantify repertoire overlap between compartments. GLIPH clustered TCR beta CDR3s with public tetramer-defined viral CDR3s; viral motifs required at least three viral sequences plus V-gene enrichment. TCRdb obtained this table from immuneACCESS and retained in-frame rearrangements with V and J assigned. These tables miss some clones; where compared with another copy, unresolved V genes account for less than half of the shortfall, and the remainder is unexplained. V, J and clone size reflect that table, while D and trimming were determined from the DNA. This sample comprises roughly 24,000 clones, less than 90% of them detected only once. The ten largest clones capture roughly 1.1% of the sample.

Overall study outcomes, separate from this receptor: Higher blood T cell density associated with longer overall survival, while higher adjacent-lung clonality associated with shorter survival. The highest T cell clonality was observed in uninvolved tumor-adjacent lung, where clonality exceeded that of tumor, suggesting that antigenic responses were more focused in uninvolved tumor-adjacent lung. Because of the exploratory design, TCR variables were selected using unadjusted p-values without false-discovery rate correction. Of the top 100 tumor clones, a median of approximately 60 were detected in paired uninvolved adjacent lung; 28 were also among that lung's top 100. Because multi-region sequencing of the tumors was not done, intratumor heterogeneity could not be ruled out.

About this clone itself: Its antigen is not yet known. The sample holds no much larger clone one base away, and base qualities are not on file.

CDR3 length: 17 amino acids, cysteine to phenylalanine. Only the CDR3 portion is preserved as DNA: 51 bases, with reading frame beginning at the first base. Unmatched junction bases come to 7, with V trimmed by 5 bases and J by 2 bases. Based on the germline V gene, the CDR1 and CDR2 sequences are ENHRY and SYGVKD. The sequences come from peripheral blood, collected before any cancer treatment. The V gene is TRBV10-3 and the J gene is TRBJ2-3, with 13 middle bases fitting TRBD2. The TCR sequence derives from a woman aged 40 to 75 with stage I lung adenocarcinoma. At the DNA level, the sequence is TGTGCCATCAGTACTAGCGGGGGGGCACTGTACACAGATACGCAGTATTTT. Its protein is CAISTSGGALYTDTQYF.